These 14 T cell receptor beta chains share one sample of origin, sequenced in a study of CD4 T cell repertoires in COVID-19. TCRdb's copy holds only in-frame clones and misses some; the assay was immunoSEQ multiplex PCR. The sample consists of about 24,000 clones, 93% of them appearing once. The memory T cells were sequenced right after ex vivo isolation, without culture. Sequencing used circulating follicular helper CD4+ T cells (cTfh) from blood, obtained before the COVID-19 pandemic. The receptors were gathered from a human donor who had COVID-19.

The V call is TRBV7-6, the J call TRBJ1-1; 9 bases line up with TRBD1. The CDR3 consists of 16 residues. Looked up from germline, CDR1 is SGHVS and CDR2 is FNYEAQ. Germline trimming cut 6 bases from V and 5 bases from J; bases unmatched to any gene: 13. The CDR3 nucleotides read TGTGCCAGCAGGTTATTTTTACAGGGGGCAGGAACTGAAGCTTTCTTT. Its translation: CASRLFLQGAGTEAFF.

The V call is TRBV7-2, the J call TRBJ1-2; 7 bases are a match to TRBD1. The CDR3 has 15 residues. Germline CDR1 and CDR2: SGHTA and FQGNSA. Trimming took 1 base from V and 4 from J; bases not matched to a gene: 6. The DNA for the CDR3 is TGTGCCAGCAGCTTAGATACAGGGGACACCTATGGCTACACCTTC. It is translated as CASSLDTGDTYGYTF.

The chain couples TRBV2 to TRBJ2-1, with D uncertain. This CDR3 region has 14 residues. CDR1 and CDR2 (germline): SNHLY, FYNNEI. V lost 8 bases, J lost 0 bases, and 11 bases lay in between. CDR3 loop: CASYTGLSYNEQFF. The DNA of the CDR3 is TGTGCCAGCTACACGGGTCTCTCCTACAATGAGCAGTTCTTC.

This chain uses TRBV19 with TRBJ1-2; 7 bases fit TRBD1. This CDR3 spans 13 amino acids. V lost 7 bases to trimming and J lost 8 bases; unmatched junction nucleotides: 10. The germline V gene has CDR1 LNHDA and CDR2 SQIVND (reference sequence). This CDR3 reads CASNLRQGWGYTF. The CDR3 DNA reads TGTGCCAGTAACCTTCGACAGGGATGGGGCTACACCTTC. The full variable domain, with the rest looked up from reference TRBV19 and TRBJ1-2, is DGGITQSPKYLFRKEGQNVTLSCEQNLNHDAMYWYRQDPGQGLRLIYYSQIVNDFQKGDIAEGYSVSREKKESFPLTVTSAQKNPTAFYLCASNLRQGWGYTFGSGTRLTVV.

V usage is TRBV5-1 and J usage is TRBJ2-1; 9 bases are a match to TRBD2. V dropped 2 bases and J dropped 5; count of bases not matched to a gene: 11. Germline V gene lookup returns CDR1 SGHRS and CDR2 YFSETQ. The CDR3 spans 17 residues. The CDR3 DNA reads TGCGCCAGCAGCTTATTGGTAATAGCGGGGGACAACAATGAGCAGTTCTTC. Translating gives CASSLLVIAGDNNEQFF.

The chain joins TRBV27 to TRBJ2-4, with a possible D match to TRBD2 (6 bases). The CDR3 is 13 residues long. The germline V and J ends were trimmed by 10 bases and 7 bases, with 17 bases remaining between them. From germline, CDR1 is MNHEY and CDR2 SMNVEV (reference sequence). This CDR3 is CAITRWGENIQYF. In DNA form, the CDR3 reads TGTGCCATCACAAGATGGGGGGAGAACATTCAGTACTTC.

The chain has TRBV6-1 and TRBJ1-1; D gene ambiguous. The CDR3 is 13 amino acids. From germline, CDR1 is MNHNS and CDR2 SASEGT. The ends were cut back, 3 bases at V and 0 bases at J, with 5 bases in the middle. CDR3 sequence reads: CASSDQVNTEAFF. Here the CDR3 DNA reads TGTGCCAGCAGTGACCAGGTGAACACTGAAGCTTTCTTT.

This clone was recorded once. The chain combines TRBV5-6 with TRBJ1-1; maybe TRBD1 (6 bases). Per the germline V gene, CDR1 is SGHDT and CDR2 is YYEEEE. V was shortened by 2 bases and J by 1 base, with 12 bases between the two germline ends. This CDR3 has 15 residues. The CDR3 DNA reads TGTGCCAGCAGCTTTCTCGACAGGCCGAACACTGAAGCTTTCTTT. It translates to CASSFLDRPNTEAFF.

CDR3 region: CASSPDRGGRETQYF. The CDR3 bases are TGTGCCAGCAGCCCGGACAGGGGAGGTCGAGAGACCCAGTACTTC. The chain joins TRBV5-4 to TRBJ2-5; 9 positions agree with TRBD1. The ends lost 4 bases at V and 4 bases at J; junction bases unmatched: 8. The germline V gene has CDR1 SGHNT and CDR2 YYREEE (reference sequence). The length of the CDR3 is 15 residues.

V usage is TRBV6-1 and J usage is TRBJ1-5; 8 bases align to TRBD1. The germline CDR1 and CDR2 sequences are MNHNS and SASEGT. The CDR3 spans 12 residues. Unmatched junction bases numbered 5, after V lost 10 bases and J lost 6 bases. The CDR3 here is CANGQGTQPQHF. DNA of the CDR3: TGTGCCAACGGACAGGGCACTCAGCCCCAGCATTTT.

The chain links TRBV6-6 to TRBJ1-1, with 9 bases fitting TRBD1. The germline gives CDR1 MNHNY, CDR2 SVGAGI (reference sequence). CDR3 length: 14 amino acids. V gave up 2 bases and J gave up 6 bases; unmatched junction bases: 4. DNA of the CDR3: TGTGCCAGCAGTTACGGACAGGGGCCGGCTGAAGCTTTCTTT. Protein product: CASSYGQGPAEAFF.

V and J are TRBV19 and TRBJ2-7, with 7 bases matching TRBD2. Germline CDR1 and CDR2: LNHDA and SQIVND (reference sequence). With 10 bases clipped from V and 0 bases from J, the junction kept 6 bases outside the gene matches. This CDR3 has 13 residues. CDR3 protein: CATAGAPSYEQYF. DNA of the CDR3: TGTGCCACGGCGGGAGCCCCCTCCTACGAGCAGTACTTC. Full variable domain (outside the CDR3, taken from reference TRBV19 and TRBJ2-7): DGGITQSPKYLFRKEGQNVTLSCEQNLNHDAMYWYRQDPGQGLRLIYYSQIVNDFQKGDIAEGYSVSREKKESFPLTVTSAQKNPTAFYLCATAGAPSYEQYFGPGTRLTVT.

This clone was detected only once. This rearrangement joins TRBV5-8 to TRBJ2-1; 7 nucleotides align to TRBD2. V lost 10 bases to trimming and J lost 0 bases; unmatched junction nucleotides: 7. The CDR3 has 14 amino acids. Germline CDR1 SGHTS, CDR2 YDEGEE. The chain's CDR3 is CAYDGGNSYNEQFF. Written as DNA, the CDR3 is TGTGCCTATGACGGGGGGAACTCCTACAATGAGCAGTTCTTC.

This clone was seen a single time. This chain uses TRBV5-8 with TRBJ1-1; tentatively, D is TRBD1 (6 bases). Germline CDR1 reads SGHTS; CDR2 reads YDEGEE. The CDR3 spans 14 residues. Trimming shortened V by 4 bases and J by 10 bases, and 20 bases separated the two germline ends. The CDR3 reads CASSRRDTERRAFF. The CDR3 DNA sequence: TGTGCCAGCAGCCGCCGGGACACCGAGCGAAGAGCTTTCTTT.